Listed here are 17 T cell receptor beta chains from one sample, sequenced in a study of blood T cell repertoires in COVID-19. Here immunoSEQ multiplex PCR was the method, and the copy in TCRdb shows in-frame clones only, minus some. Of around 55,000 clones listed, almost 90% are singletons. Sequencing was performed on peripheral blood. These receptors were taken from a man aged 55 to 70 with active COVID-19.

CDR3 protein: CASSTPGNPGELFF. The CDR3 coding sequence is TGTGCCAGTAGTACCCCAGGGAATCCCGGGGAGCTGTTTTTT. The chain uses TRBV19 and TRBJ2-2; D possibly corresponds to TRBD1 (5 bases). Deletions cut 4 bases from V and 6 bases from J, with 12 bases between. Germline lookup yields CDR1 LNHDA and CDR2 SQIVND (reference sequence). The CDR3 runs 14 residues.

In its sample, this clone was seen once. The chain links TRBV4-1 to TRBJ2-3; TRBD2 is a possible D gene (7 bases). This CDR3 is built from 18 residues. V was clipped by 1 base and J by 4 bases, with 21 bases between them. Per germline, CDR1 MGHRA and CDR2 YSYEKL. The CDR3 DNA reads TGCGCCAGCAGCCAAGGCCCACTAGTGCGGGGGCTCGCAGATACGCAGTATTTT. Translating it yields CASSQGPLVRGLADTQYF.

The genes are TRBV28 and TRBJ2-4; D may be TRBD2 (6 bases). V was clipped by 5 bases and J by 5 bases, with 13 bases between them. CDR1 and CDR2 (germline): MDHEN, SYDVKM. The CDR3 is 14 amino acids. CDR3 sequence reads: CASSLPGRQNIQYF. The CDR3 nucleotides are TGTGCCAGCAGTCTCCCGGGGAGGCAAAACATTCAGTACTTC.

This clone was detected a few times. This chain connects TRBV4-1 to TRBJ1-1; D is undetermined. This CDR3 is 14 amino acids long. Germline assignment: CDR1 MGHRA and CDR2 YSYEKL. Trimming removed 1 base at V and 1 base at J, with 7 bases between. As DNA, the CDR3 is TGCGCCAGCAGCCAAGTTTTAAAGAACACTGAAGCTTTCTTT. Translation: CASSQVLKNTEAFF.

The chain employs TRBV2 and TRBJ2-3, with TRBD2 identical over 7 bases. The V segment lost 4 bases and the J segment 3 bases; nucleotides outside the gene matches: 7. The CDR3 runs to 15 residues. CDR1 is SNHLY and CDR2 is FYNNEI in the germline V gene. CDR3 bases: TGTGCCAGCAGTGTCAACCGGGGGGTTACAGATACGCAGTATTTT. Its translation: CASSVNRGVTDTQYF.

This clone has a single count. CDR3 amino acids: CASSSERGKNEQFF. The CDR3, as DNA: TGTGCCAGCAGCTCCGAGCGGGGGAAGAATGAGCAGTTCTTC. The rearrangement joins TRBV7-2 to TRBJ2-1, with TRBD2 identical over 8 bases. Trimming cost V 4 bases and J 7 bases; bases outside gene matches: 6. The CDR3 has 14 amino acids. Germline-derived CDR1 and CDR2 are SGHTA and FQGNSA.

The rearrangement uses TRBV6-6 and TRBJ2-3; TRBD2 matches at 8 bases. V trimming: 3 bases; J trimming: 2 bases; junction bases outside the gene matches: 7. CDR3 length: 16 amino acids. The V gene's germline CDR1 is MNHNY and CDR2 SVGAGI (reference sequence). The CDR3 loop is CASSYSAGATTDTQYF. The CDR3 DNA reads as TGTGCCAGCAGTTATTCAGCGGGAGCCACCACAGATACGCAGTATTTT.

This chain connects TRBV12-5 to TRBJ2-3, with 15 nucleotides matching TRBD2. Germline assignment: CDR1 LGHNT and CDR2 FRNRAP. Unmatched junction bases numbered 20, after V lost 5 bases and J lost 8 bases. The CDR3 consists of 20 residues. CDR3: CASGPRNYRTSGRALGTQYF. CDR3 DNA: TGTGCTAGTGGTCCGCGAAACTATCGGACTAGCGGGAGGGCCTTGGGTACGCAGTATTTT.

The chain carries TRBV6-6 and TRBJ2-7; tentatively, D is TRBD1 (6 bases). Germline lookup yields CDR1 MNHNY and CDR2 SVGAGI (reference sequence). The V and J ends lost 7 bases and 5 bases respectively, with 15 bases between them. The CDR3 is 13 residues long. The CDR3 nucleotides read TGTGCCAGCATCCCCACAGGGAGTAACGAGCAGTACTTC. Translated: CASIPTGSNEQYF.

This rearrangement joins TRBV27 to TRBJ2-5; 8 nucleotides align to TRBD1. CDR1 is MNHEY, CDR2 SMNVEV, per germline (reference sequence). The CDR3 runs to 14 residues. With V trimmed by 4 bases and J by 5 bases, 6 bases remained unmatched. The chain's CDR3 is CASSSRTGFETQYF. Here the CDR3 DNA reads TGTGCCAGCAGTTCCAGGACAGGGTTCGAGACCCAGTACTTC.

This chain connects TRBV6-5 to TRBJ2-7; no clear D gene. CDR3 length equals 14 residues. The germline gives CDR1 MNHEY, CDR2 SVGAGI. V was shortened by 0 bases and J by 6 bases, with 12 bases between the two germline ends. CDR3 in amino acids: CASSYSWAGAEQYF. For the CDR3, the DNA is TGTGCCAGCAGTTACTCGTGGGCAGGCGCCGAGCAGTACTTC.

The genes are TRBV5-1 and TRBJ2-5, with 7 bases matching TRBD1. Germline CDR1 and CDR2: SGHRS and YFSETQ. V shed 1 base and J 3 bases; nucleotides not matched to a gene: 6. The CDR3 runs 15 residues. DNA of the CDR3: TGCGCCAGCAGCTTGTTCCGGACAGGTGAAGAGACCCAGTACTTC. It codes for CASSLFRTGEETQYF. The variable domain in full, completed from reference TRBV5-1 and TRBJ2-5, reads KAGVTQTPRYLIKTRGQQVTLSCSPISGHRSVSWYQQTPGQGLQFLFEYFSETQRNKGNFPGRFSGRQFSNSRSEMNVSTLELGDSALYLCASSLFRTGEETQYFGPGTRLLVL.

The chain employs TRBV12-3 or TRBV12-4 and TRBJ1-1, with 7 bases identical to TRBD1. The CDR3 has 11 residues. The V segment lost 2 bases and the J segment 10 bases; nucleotides outside the gene matches: 1. The CDR3 loop reads CASSLQGGAFF. The CDR3 DNA is TGTGCCAGCAGTTTACAGGGGGGAGCTTTCTTT.

The chain couples TRBV6-5 to TRBJ2-7; D gene ambiguous. V was clipped by 6 bases and J by 2 bases, with 5 bases between them. Germline V CDR1 and CDR2: MNHEY, SVGAGI. The CDR3 length is 11 residues. The CDR3 reads CASSRTYEQYF. CDR3 nucleotide sequence: TGTGCCAGCAGCCGTACCTACGAGCAGTACTTC.

V usage is TRBV5-1 and J usage is TRBJ2-1, with 14 bases fitting TRBD2. In germline, CDR1 is SGHRS, CDR2 YFSETQ. The CDR3 is 15 amino acids. Unmatched junction bases numbered 2, after V lost 4 bases and J lost 5 bases. The CDR3 coding sequence is TGCGCCAGCAGCCAGACTAGCGGGAGGGACAATGAGCAGTTCTTC. Translated, it gives CASSQTSGRDNEQFF. Using reference TRBV5-1 and TRBJ2-1 for the parts outside the CDR3, the full variable domain is KAGVTQTPRYLIKTRGQQVTLSCSPISGHRSVSWYQQTPGQGLQFLFEYFSETQRNKGNFPGRFSGRQFSNSRSEMNVSTLELGDSALYLCASSQTSGRDNEQFFGPGTRLTVL.

This clone is judged large. The chain has TRBV27 and TRBJ2-1, with a possible D match to TRBD2 (6 bases). Germline CDR1 reads MNHEY; CDR2 reads SMNVEV (reference sequence). V lost 0 bases, J lost 10 bases, and 16 bases lay in between. This CDR3 comprises 15 residues. The CDR3 DNA follows: TGTGCCAGCAGTTTATCCGGGAGTTGGGGGGAGGAGCAGTTCTTC. Protein: CASSLSGSWGEEQFF.

The chain joins TRBV7-9 to TRBJ2-1, with TRBD1 matching 8 bases. V shed 5 bases and J 0 bases; nucleotides not matched to a gene: 3. Per germline, CDR1 SEHNR and CDR2 FQNEAQ (reference sequence). This CDR3 has 15 residues. The CDR3 DNA reads TGTGCCAGCAGCCGGGACAGGAGCTCCTACAATGAGCAGTTCTTC. Residues: CASSRDRSSYNEQFF.